Sequencing of this TCR beta chain was carried out in a study of T cells in narcolepsy. Sequencing was performed with immunoSEQ multiplex PCR; in TCRdb, only in-frame clones are kept and a portion is missing. The sample carries roughly 22,000 clones, roughly 64% recorded once. With 0 bases removed from V and 4 bases from J, the gap between germline ends came to 7 bases. This CDR3 is built from 13 residues. Germline CDR1 is SGHTA and CDR2 is FQGNSA. The sample comprised memory (CD45RA-) CD4+ T cells from blood. This sequence originates from a human donor in good health. The chain combines TRBV7-2 with TRBJ2-7; D uncertain. The CDR3: CASSLAPDYEQYF. CDR3 nucleotides: TGTGCCAGCAGCTTAGCTCCCGATTACGAGCAGTACTTC.